This TCR beta chain is from a study of blood T cell repertoires in COVID-19. Study summary: Spain, Italy and the United States supplied samples that represented acute and convalescent COVID-19. Nucleic acid was either cDNA or gDNA, and it came from T cells, B-cell-depleted T cells, or PBMCs.

The CDR3 contains 16 residues. V was clipped by 3 bases and J by 8 bases, with 19 bases between them. In germline, CDR1 is KGHSH, CDR2 LQKENI. In the original processing: The authors estimated nucleated cell counts from reference gene primer amplification. Assay: immunoSEQ multiplex PCR; the TCRdb copy retains only in-frame clones and omits some. The V and J calls and clone size come from that table; D and trimming were worked out from the DNA. The sample lists about 170,000 clones, approximately 90% occurring once. Sequencing was performed on peripheral blood. This clonotype was sampled from a man between 50 and 59 years old with acute or convalescent COVID-19. This sequence joins TRBV18 and TRBJ1-4; D call uncertain. The CDR3 nucleotides are TGTGCCAGCTCACCTACATCGGGTCTAGATGGGGAAAAACTGTTTTTT. It translates to CASSPTSGLDGEKLFF.